Sequencing of this TCR beta chain was carried out in a study of molecular identifiers for immune sequencing clone quantification. V was trimmed by 0 bases and J by 6 bases, leaving 6 bases between them. CDR1 MGHDK and CDR2 SYGVNS come from the germline V gene. The CDR3 runs 12 residues. Findings and limits, study-wide: Effector cells had over 98% of their molecules in clones above 20 RNA copies, while naive cells had under 1%.

This clonotype was seen repeatedly, ten times or more. The target antigen is unknown. Listed TCR primers, together with previously described methods, were used for the bulk TCR libraries. One entry per CDR3 protein results from TCRdb running MiXCR on the PCR reads. The table includes 460,000 or so distinct CDR3 sequences, around 23% detected once. With RNA at 10%, 30% or 50%, naive CD8 libraries came from around 18,000 to 910,000 sorted cells. This chain joins TRBV25-1 and TRBJ2-7; D is unclear. Sequenced input: naive CD8+ T cells from blood, with Jurkat cell RNA spiked in. The sample's subset: FACS-sorted CD8+CD4-CCR7+CD45RA+ naive T cells. The TCR comes from a human donor in good health. Some libraries in this study had Jurkat cell RNA spiked in. The CDR3 is CASSEYHPEQYF. The CDR3, as DNA: TGTGCCAGCAGTGAATATCACCCCGAGCAGTACTTC.